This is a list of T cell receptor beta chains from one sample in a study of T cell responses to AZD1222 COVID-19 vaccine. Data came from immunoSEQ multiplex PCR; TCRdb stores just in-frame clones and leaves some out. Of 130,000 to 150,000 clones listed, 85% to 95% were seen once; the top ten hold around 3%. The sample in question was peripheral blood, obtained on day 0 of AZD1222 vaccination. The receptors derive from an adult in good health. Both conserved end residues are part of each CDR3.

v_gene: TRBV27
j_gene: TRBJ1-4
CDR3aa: CASSLGGIYNEKLFF

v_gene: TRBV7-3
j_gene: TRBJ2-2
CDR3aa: CASKEREATGELFF

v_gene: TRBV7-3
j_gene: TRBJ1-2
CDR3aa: CASSLYPSANYGYTF

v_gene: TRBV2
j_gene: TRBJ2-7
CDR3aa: CASSVWGYEQYF

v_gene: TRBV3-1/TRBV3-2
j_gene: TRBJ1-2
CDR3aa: CASSHLDGAPNGYTF

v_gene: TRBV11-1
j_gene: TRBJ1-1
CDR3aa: CASSTERRVVAFF

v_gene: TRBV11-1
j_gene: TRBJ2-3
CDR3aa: CASSPGGGTDTQYF

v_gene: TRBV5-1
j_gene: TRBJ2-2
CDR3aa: CASSPGTTTGELFF

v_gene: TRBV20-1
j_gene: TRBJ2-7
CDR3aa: CSASGGSVNEQYF

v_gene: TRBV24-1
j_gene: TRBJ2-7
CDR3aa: CATSRTGTYEQYF

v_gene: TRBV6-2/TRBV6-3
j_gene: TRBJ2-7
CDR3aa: CASSYTGFEQYF

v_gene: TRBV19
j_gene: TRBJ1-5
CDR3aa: CASRSRAGNQPQHF

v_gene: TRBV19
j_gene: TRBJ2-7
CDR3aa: CASSIGTGSLEQYF

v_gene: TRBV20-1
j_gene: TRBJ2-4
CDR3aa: CSALVDNIQYF

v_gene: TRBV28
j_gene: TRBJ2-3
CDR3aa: CATSGGGADTQYF

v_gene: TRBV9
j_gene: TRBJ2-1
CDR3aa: CASSTSGRVLNEQFF

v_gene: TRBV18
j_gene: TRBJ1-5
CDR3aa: CASSPPEGGNQPQHF

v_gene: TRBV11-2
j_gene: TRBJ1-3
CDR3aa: CASSLDTGLGNTIYF

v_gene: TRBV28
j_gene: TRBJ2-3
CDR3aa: CASSLRGQGSTDTQYF

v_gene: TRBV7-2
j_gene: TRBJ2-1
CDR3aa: CASSWALGEQFF

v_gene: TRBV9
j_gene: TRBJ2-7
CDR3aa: CASSPLSGSYEQYF

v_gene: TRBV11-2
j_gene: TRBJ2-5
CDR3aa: CASSPSQETQYF

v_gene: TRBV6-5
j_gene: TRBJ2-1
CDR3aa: CASSYRKQGNEQFF

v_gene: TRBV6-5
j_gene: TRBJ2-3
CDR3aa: CASSYSDTQYF

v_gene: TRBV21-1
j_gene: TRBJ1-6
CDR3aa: CASSKNPTGGTPRLYNSPLHF

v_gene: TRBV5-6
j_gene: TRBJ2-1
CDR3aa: CASKSGLVDNEQFF

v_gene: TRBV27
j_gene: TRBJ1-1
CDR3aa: CASSPRQGSRAFF

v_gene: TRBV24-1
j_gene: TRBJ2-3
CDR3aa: CATGALTDTQYF

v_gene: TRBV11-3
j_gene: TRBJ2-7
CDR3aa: CASSLGITSYEQYF

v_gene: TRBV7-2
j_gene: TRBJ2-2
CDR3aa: CASSLDSSWGGELFF

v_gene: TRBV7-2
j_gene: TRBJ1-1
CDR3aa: CASSPDIRAFF

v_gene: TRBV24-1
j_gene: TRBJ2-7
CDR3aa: CATSDQGTGKAEQYF

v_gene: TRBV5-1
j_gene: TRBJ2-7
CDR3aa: CASTISPGPTYEQYF

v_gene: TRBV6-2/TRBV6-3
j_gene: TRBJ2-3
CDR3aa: CASSYVGSGVDTQYF

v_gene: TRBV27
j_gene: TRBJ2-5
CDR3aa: CASSLSNGIGTQYF

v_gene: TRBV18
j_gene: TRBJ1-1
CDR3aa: CASSLQGNTEAFF

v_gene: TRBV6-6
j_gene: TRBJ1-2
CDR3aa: CASSAGTGPSYGYTF

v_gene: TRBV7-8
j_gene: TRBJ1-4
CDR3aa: CASTSGTASTNEKLFF

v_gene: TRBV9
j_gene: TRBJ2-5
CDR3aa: CASGGSGNSETQYF

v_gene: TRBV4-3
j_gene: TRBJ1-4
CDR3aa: CASSPDGAMLFF

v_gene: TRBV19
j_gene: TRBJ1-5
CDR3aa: CASSPSYNQPQHF

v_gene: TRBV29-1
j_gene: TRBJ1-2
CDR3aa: CSVEWPGFYGYTF

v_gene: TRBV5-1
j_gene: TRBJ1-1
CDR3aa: CASGSTSDSEAFF

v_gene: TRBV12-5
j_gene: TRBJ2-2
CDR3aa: CAPLMIARELFF

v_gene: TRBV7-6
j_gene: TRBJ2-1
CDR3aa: CASSLEELASGEQFF

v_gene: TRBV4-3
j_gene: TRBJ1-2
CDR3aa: CASSQDGGAGYGYTF

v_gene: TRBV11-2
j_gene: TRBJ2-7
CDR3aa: CASSPRTYLGFEQYF

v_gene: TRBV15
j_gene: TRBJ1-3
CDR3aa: CATSRVQRDTGNTIYF

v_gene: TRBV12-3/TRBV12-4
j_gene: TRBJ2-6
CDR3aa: CASSESGANVLTF

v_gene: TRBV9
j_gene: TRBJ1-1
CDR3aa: CASSVEGAPYTEAFF

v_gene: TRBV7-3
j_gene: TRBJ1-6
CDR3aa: CASSLMGQGNSPLHF

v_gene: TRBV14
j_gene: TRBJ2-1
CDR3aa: CASTPTSGYNEQFF

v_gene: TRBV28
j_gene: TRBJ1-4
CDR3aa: CASSAGTDYEKLFF

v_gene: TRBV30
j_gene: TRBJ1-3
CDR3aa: CAWATLSGNTIYF

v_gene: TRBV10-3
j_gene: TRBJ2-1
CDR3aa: CAISVVLQDEQFF

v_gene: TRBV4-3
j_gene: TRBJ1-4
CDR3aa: CASSQDRVLNEKLFF

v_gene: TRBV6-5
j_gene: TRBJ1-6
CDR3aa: CASSRDTGSALHF

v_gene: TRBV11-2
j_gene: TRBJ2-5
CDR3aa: CASSPPPRGAGETQYF